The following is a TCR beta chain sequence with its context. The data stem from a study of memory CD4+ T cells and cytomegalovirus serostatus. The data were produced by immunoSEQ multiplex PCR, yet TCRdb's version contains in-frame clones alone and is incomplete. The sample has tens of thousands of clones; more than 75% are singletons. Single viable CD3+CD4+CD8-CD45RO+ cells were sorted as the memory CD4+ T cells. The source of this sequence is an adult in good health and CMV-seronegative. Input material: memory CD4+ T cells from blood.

Here the CDR3 DNA reads TGTGCCAGCAGCTTGCGGAACAATGAGCAGTTCTTC. It translates to CASSLRNNEQFF. The chain employs TRBV7-2 and TRBJ2-1; unclear D gene. The V and J ends lost 3 bases and 5 bases respectively, with 5 bases between them. Germline V gene sequence: CDR1 SGHTA, CDR2 FQGNSA. This CDR3 is built from 12 residues.